This T cell receptor (beta chain) was obtained from a study of blood T cells in healthy people across ages. Study-wide results and limits: As naive T cell percentage varied, TCR beta diversity correlated strongly with it.

Concerning this clonotype itself: The antigen remains undetermined.

The CDR3 extends over 13 amino acids. The germline CDR1 and CDR2 sequences are KGHSH and LQKENI. Deletions cut 6 bases from V and 6 bases from J, with 15 bases between. All donors came from Russia, were Caucasian and healthy, and spanned ages roughly 6 to 95. Per-sample PBMC isolation yielded at least 6.5 million cells. Alongside a J-beta primer mix, a sample-barcoded 5' primer served in a second PCR lasting roughly 6 to 12 cycles. A template-switch adaptor that had 12 random nucleotides put a tag on each cDNA molecule. TCRdb reanalysed the 5' RACE reads using MiXCR and keeps one entry per CDR3 protein. Seen here are about 770,000 distinct CDR3 sequences, roughly 44% observed once, and the top ten hold 15% to 25%.

The chain couples TRBV18 to TRBJ2-7, with D perhaps matching TRBD1 or TRBD2 (5 bases each). The sequence was obtained from a man between 60 and 75 years old in good health. Sequences were obtained from blood. The DNA of the CDR3 is TGTGCCAGCTCCCCCCGGTCTGGGGGCGAGCAGTACTTC. This codes for CASSPRSGGEQYF.